Sequencing of this T cell receptor (beta chain) was carried out in a study of post-analysis software for immune sequencing data. Overall study results and limits: In patients, about 5 TRBV segments were more frequent than in controls, with TRBV5-6, TRBV5-1 and TRBV20-1 among them.

cDNA libraries for TCR beta contained unique molecular identifiers. A single record per CDR3 protein comes from TCRdb applying MiXCR to the PCR reads. The data show 800,000 to 950,000 distinct CDR3 sequences, around 53% seen once. CDR1 is SQVTM and CDR2 is ANQGSEA in the germline V gene. V lost 6 bases, J lost 6 bases, and 20 bases lay in between. CDR3 length: 14 amino acids. This clonotype was detected only a few times. The antigen is undetermined. The rearrangement links TRBV29-1 to TRBJ1-2; D remains unclear. The sample consisted of blood. The TCR sequence derives from a girl aged 5-17 years with multiple sclerosis. The CDR3 loop reads CSVRKIGERDGYTF. CDR3 nucleotide sequence: TGCAGCGTACGGAAGATCGGGGAGAGAGATGGCTACACCTTC.